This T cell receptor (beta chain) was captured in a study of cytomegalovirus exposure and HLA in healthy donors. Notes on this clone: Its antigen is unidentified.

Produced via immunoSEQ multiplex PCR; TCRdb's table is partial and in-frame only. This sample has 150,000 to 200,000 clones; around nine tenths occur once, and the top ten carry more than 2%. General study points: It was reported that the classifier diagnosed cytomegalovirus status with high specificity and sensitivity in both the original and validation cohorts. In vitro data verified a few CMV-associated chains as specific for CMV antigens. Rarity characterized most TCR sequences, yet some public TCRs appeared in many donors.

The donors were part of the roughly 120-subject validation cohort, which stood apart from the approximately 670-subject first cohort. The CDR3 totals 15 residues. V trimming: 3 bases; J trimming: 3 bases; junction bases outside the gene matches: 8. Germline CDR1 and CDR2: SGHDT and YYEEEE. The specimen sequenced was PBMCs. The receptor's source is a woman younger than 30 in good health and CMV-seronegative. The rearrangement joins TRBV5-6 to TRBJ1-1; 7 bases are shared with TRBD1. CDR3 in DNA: TGTGCCAGCAGCTCCTTTGACAGGGCTGACACTGAAGCTTTCTTT. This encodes CASSSFDRADTEAFF.